A selection of T cell receptor beta chains follows, all from one sample in a study of blood T cell repertoires in COVID-19. Repertoires were generated with immunoSEQ multiplex PCR, while TCRdb's copy carries only in-frame clones and drops some. The sample has under 300,000 clones; 85% to 90% are singletons. Sequenced material: peripheral blood. These receptors were obtained from a woman aged 35 to 49 who had recovered from COVID-19. The CDR3 runs from the conserved cysteine through the conserved F or W. Fields, in order: V gene, clone size, J gene, D gene, CDR3 protein, CDR3 DNA. A D gene is named only where the DNA matches it firmly. The size of a clone is reported for some rows only, either as once, few or many, or as a class for expanded clones.

TRBV6-5	NA	TRBJ1-1	NA	CASSYLGAGTEAFF	TGTGCCAGCAGTTACCTGGGTGCGGGAACTGAAGCTTTCTTT
TRBV14	NA	TRBJ1-4	NA	CASSQRQLTTNEKLFF	TGTGCCAGCAGCCAAAGACAGCTAACAACTAATGAAAAACTGTTTTTT
TRBV13	NA	TRBJ2-5	NA	CASSGRNGETQYF	TGTGCCAGCAGCGGGAGGAATGGGGAGACCCAGTACTTC
TRBV10-3	once	TRBJ1-2	TRBD1	CAIGGQGDGYTF	TGTGCCATCGGCGGACAGGGGGATGGCTACACCTTC
TRBV11-2	NA	TRBJ1-1	NA	CASSLESEGAFF	TGTGCCAGCAGCTTAGAATCGGAGGGGGCTTTCTTT
TRBV30	NA	TRBJ1-3	NA	CAWSGLNGNTIYF	TGTGCCTGGAGTGGGCTGAATGGAAACACCATATATTTT
TRBV7-9	NA	TRBJ1-1	NA	CASSPWGAEAFF	TGTGCCAGCAGCCCCTGGGGAGCTGAAGCTTTCTTT
TRBV11-2	NA	TRBJ1-6	NA	CASSLDVGAGNSPLHF	TGTGCCAGCAGCTTAGACGTAGGTGCGGGTAATTCACCCCTCCACTTT
TRBV5-1	NA	TRBJ2-5	NA	CASSLGAGDRETQYF	TGCGCCAGCAGCTTGGGGGCAGGGGATAGAGAGACCCAGTACTTC
TRBV7-3	once	TRBJ2-1	NA	CASSLTGDSQFF	TGTGCCAGCAGCTTAACCGGGGACTCGCAGTTCTTC
TRBV4-1	few	TRBJ1-1	NA	CASGRAGGTEAFF	TGCGCCAGCGGCCGGGCTGGAGGGACTGAAGCTTTCTTT
TRBV7-2	NA	TRBJ2-1	TRBD1	CASSRTGPNEQFF	TGTGCCAGCAGCCGGACAGGTCCCAATGAGCAGTTCTTC
TRBV6-5	NA	TRBJ1-2	NA	CASRTQGLRYGYTF	TGTGCCAGCAGAACACAGGGCTTACGGTATGGCTACACCTTC
TRBV3-1/TRBV3-2	NA	TRBJ1-2	NA	CASSGGRDYGYTF	TGTGCCAGCAGCGGGGGCAGAGACTATGGCTACACCTTC
TRBV7-9	NA	TRBJ2-2	TRBD2	CASSARTSGRESGELFF	TGTGCCAGCAGCGCCCGGACTAGCGGGAGGGAGAGCGGGGAGCTGTTTTTT
TRBV6-5	NA	TRBJ1-6	NA	CASSYSGSRSISPLHF	TGTGCCAGCAGTTACTCGGGCAGCCGGTCAATCTCACCCCTCCACTTT
TRBV11-2	NA	TRBJ2-1	NA	CASSLGLYNEQFF	TGTGCCAGCAGCTTAGGGCTCTACAATGAGCAGTTCTTC
TRBV3-1/TRBV3-2	NA	TRBJ2-3	TRBD2	CASSQEGVAGAPRTQYF	TGTGCCAGCAGCCAAGAGGGGGTAGCGGGGGCCCCGCGGACGCAGTATTTT